Below are 24 T cell receptor beta chains sequenced from a single sample in a study of T cell responses to AZD1222 COVID-19 vaccine. Repertoires were generated with immunoSEQ multiplex PCR, while TCRdb's copy carries only in-frame clones and drops some. The profile covers approximately 43,000 clones, with about 91% appearing a single time and around a quarter taken by the ten largest. This specimen was peripheral blood, taken 28 days after the second AZD1222 dose. The receptors originated from an adult who received the AZD1222 COVID-19 vaccine.

The rearrangement joins TRBV18 to TRBJ1-1; 8 nucleotides agree with TRBD1. The germline CDR1 and CDR2 sequences are KGHSH and LQKENI. V shed 5 bases and J 5 bases; nucleotides not matched to a gene: 7. The CDR3 extends over 14 amino acids. CDR3 protein: CASSAGQVETEAFF. CDR3 nucleotides: TGTGCCAGCTCAGCGGGACAGGTGGAAACTGAAGCTTTCTTT.

This rearrangement joins TRBV29-1 to TRBJ1-5; 7 bases are a match to TRBD1. The CDR3 consists of 12 residues. Germline V gives CDR1 SQVTM, CDR2 ANQGSEA. Trimming took 3 bases from V and 11 from J; bases not matched to a gene: 7. CDR3 in DNA: TGCAGCGTTGAGGGGACAGACACGGCCCAGCATTTT. This gives the protein CSVEGTDTAQHF.

The V call is TRBV30, the J call TRBJ1-4; possibly TRBD1 for D (5 bases). CDR1 is GTSNPN and CDR2 is SVGIG in the germline V gene (reference sequence). V was pared by 3 bases and J by 13 bases, with 18 bases between. The CDR3 totals 13 residues. CDR3 DNA sequence: TGTGCCTGGAGCCGGGGGGGTCATGCGGTACTGTTTTTT. Translated: CAWSRGGHAVLFF.

This chain connects TRBV10-3 to TRBJ1-4; the match to TRBD1 covers 8 bases. J gave up 2 bases and V 6 bases, and 2 bases lay outside the gene matches. The CDR3 is made up of 14 amino acids. CDR1 is ENHRY, CDR2 SYGVKD, per germline. The DNA for the CDR3 is TGTGCCATCAGCAGACAGGGGACTAATGAAAAACTGTTTTTT. It specifies CAISRQGTNEKLFF.

The chain combines TRBV27 with TRBJ2-5; 9 nucleotides agree with TRBD1. The V gene's germline CDR1 is MNHEY and CDR2 SMNVEV (reference sequence). The length of the CDR3 is 14 residues. Trimming at V came to 6 bases and at J to 5 bases, leaving 7 bases not matched to a gene. The CDR3 nucleotides read TGTGCCAGCAGCCAGGACAGGGGATGGGAGACCCAGTACTTC. This codes for CASSQDRGWETQYF.

V gene TRBV6-5 combines with J gene TRBJ2-7, with D perhaps given as TRBD1 or TRBD2 (5 bases each). The germline gives CDR1 MNHEY, CDR2 SVGAGI. The CDR3 sequence is 14 residues long. Trimming removed 0 bases from V and 3 bases from J, with 9 bases in between. CDR3 residues: CASSYSTGLYEQYF. The CDR3 DNA reads as TGTGCCAGCAGTTACTCGACGGGGCTCTACGAGCAGTACTTC.

In DNA form, the CDR3 reads TGTGCCAGCAGAACCACAGTAGCTAACTATGGCTACACCTTC. Its protein is CASRTTVANYGYTF. The rearrangement links TRBV6-5 to TRBJ1-2; no definite D call. This CDR3 spans 14 amino acids. CDR1 is MNHEY, CDR2 SVGAGI, per germline. The V end was cut by 6 bases, the J end by 0 bases, with 11 bases between.

The CDR3 nucleotides are TGTGCCAGCAGCTTAGCCCTAGACAGGTCCTACAATGAGCAGTTCTTC. Translated, it gives CASSLALDRSYNEQFF. The rearrangement joins TRBV7-2 to TRBJ2-1; the D gene is possibly TRBD1 (6 bases). CDR1 is SGHTA and CDR2 is FQGNSA in the germline V gene. CDR3 length: 16 residues. The V end lost 0 bases, the J end lost 1 base, and 10 bases lay between the germline ends.

The J gene is TRBJ2-3, the V gene TRBV30, with TRBD2 matching 7 bases. This CDR3 spans 14 amino acids. Trimming cost V 2 bases and J 4 bases; bases outside gene matches: 6. Looked up from germline, CDR1 is GTSNPN and CDR2 is SVGIG (reference sequence). In nucleotides, the CDR3 is TGTGCCTGGAGTCTGGCGGGAGTCGCAGATACGCAGTATTTT. Translating gives CAWSLAGVADTQYF. Variable domain in full (rest from reference TRBV30 and TRBJ2-3): SQTIHQWPATLVQPVGSPLSLECTVEGTSNPNLYWYRQAAGRGLQLLFYSVGIGQISSEVPQNLSASRPQDRQFILSSKKLLLSDSGFYLCAWSLAGVADTQYFGPGTRLTVL.

This chain uses TRBV29-1 with TRBJ2-3; TRBD2 agrees at 11 bases. The CDR3 covers 12 residues. The germline V gene has CDR1 SQVTM and CDR2 ANQGSEA. The V segment lost 7 bases and the J segment 6 bases; nucleotides outside the gene matches: 3. CDR3 in DNA: TGCAGCGCCCGGACTAGCGGGGATACGCAGTATTTT. It specifies CSARTSGDTQYF.

The chain joins TRBV6-4 to TRBJ2-1; 8 nucleotides line up with TRBD2. This CDR3 is 14 amino acids long. The junction had 10 bases not matched to a gene; V was cut back by 8 bases and J by 7 bases. Germline loops: CDR1 MRHNA, CDR2 SNTAGT. CDR3 region: CASSREGGINEQFF. The CDR3 nucleotides are TGTGCCAGCTCCCGGGAGGGAGGAATTAATGAGCAGTTCTTC.

The chain carries TRBV18 and TRBJ2-7, with TRBD2 as a possible D gene (6 bases). Trimming took off 3 bases at V and 0 bases at J, with 12 bases between the two ends. CDR1 KGHSH and CDR2 LQKENI come from the germline V gene. The CDR3 is made up of 15 amino acids. CDR3 bases: TGTGCCAGCTCACCCAGGGAGCGGGTCTCCTACGAGCAGTACTTC. It encodes CASSPRERVSYEQYF.

The chain links TRBV7-2 to TRBJ1-2; D gene ambiguous. There are 15 residues in the CDR3. Germline CDR1 and CDR2: SGHTA and FQGNSA. V was trimmed by 4 bases and J by 9 bases, leaving 21 bases between them. CDR3 DNA sequence: TGTGCCAGCAGCTCAGCCATGGTGGGAGTTTATAGCTACACCTTC. It specifies CASSSAMVGVYSYTF.

V and J are TRBV3-1 (or the pseudogene TRBV3-2) and TRBJ2-7; TRBD2 matches at 8 bases. Germline V gene sequence: CDR1 LGHDT, CDR2 YNNKEL (reference sequence). The CDR3 is 14 residues long. Trimming removed 3 bases from V and 4 bases from J; junction bases left unmatched: 5. The CDR3 nucleotides are TGTGCCAGCAGCCACGGGACTAGTTCGTACGAGCAGTACTTC. Amino acids: CASSHGTSSYEQYF.

This clone was picked up a small number of times. The chain couples TRBV7-2 to TRBJ2-7; TRBD1 is a possible D gene (6 bases). The germline CDR1 and CDR2 sequences are SGHTA and FQGNSA. V lost 2 bases to trimming and J lost 0 bases, with 14 bases between them. The CDR3 contains 16 residues. CDR3 loop: CASSLYPGQLSYEQYF. The CDR3 DNA is TGTGCCAGCAGCTTATACCCCGGACAGCTCTCCTACGAGCAGTACTTC.

The chain combines TRBV28 with TRBJ2-1, with D uncertain. V was shortened by 3 bases and J by 1 base, with 7 bases between the two germline ends. The V gene's germline CDR1 is MDHEN and CDR2 SYDVKM. This CDR3 contains 14 residues. In DNA form, the CDR3 reads TGTGCCAGCAGTTTGGGCTTTTCCTACAATGAGCAGTTCTTC. Its protein is CASSLGFSYNEQFF.

This clone was seen a single time. This chain connects TRBV30 to TRBJ2-5; TRBD1 or TRBD2 may be the D gene (5 bases each). This CDR3 has 12 residues. Trimming removed 2 bases from V and 3 bases from J, with 7 bases in between. CDR1 is GTSNPN, CDR2 SVGIG, per germline (reference sequence). In DNA form, the CDR3 reads TGTGCCTGGAGTAGAGGGGAAGAGACCCAGTACTTC. Encoded protein: CAWSRGEETQYF.

The chain couples TRBV3-1 (or the pseudogene TRBV3-2) to TRBJ2-7; possibly TRBD1 or TRBD2 for D (6 bases each). V was shortened by 1 base and J by 4 bases, with 11 bases between the two germline ends. The CDR3 has 14 residues. Germline V CDR1 and CDR2: LGHDT, YNNKEL (reference sequence). The CDR3 region is CASSQGGGLYEQYF. The DNA of the CDR3 is TGTGCCAGCAGCCAAGGTGGGGGGCTATACGAGCAGTACTTC.

This chain links TRBV29-1 with TRBJ1-1; 8 bases fit TRBD1. The CDR3 covers 13 residues. CDR1 and CDR2 (germline): SQVTM, ANQGSEA. Germline trimming cut 7 bases from V and 1 base from J; bases unmatched to any gene: 5. CDR3 sequence: CSGTGMTNTEAFF. CDR3 DNA sequence: TGCAGCGGGACAGGGATGACGAACACTGAAGCTTTCTTT.

The rearrangement joins TRBV7-2 to TRBJ2-2; 7 bases align to TRBD2. Germline CDR1 reads SGHTA; CDR2 reads FQGNSA. J lost 6 bases, V lost 0 bases, and 4 bases had no gene match. The CDR3 totals 15 residues. CDR3 region: CASSLAGGGAGELFF. The CDR3 DNA reads TGTGCCAGCAGCTTAGCTGGGGGAGGGGCCGGGGAGCTGTTTTTT.

The gene calls are TRBV28 and TRBJ1-6, with D possibly TRBD1 on 6 matching bases. CDR3 size: 15 residues. The V and J ends lost 1 base and 7 bases respectively, with 11 bases between them. Germline V CDR1 and CDR2: MDHEN, SYDVKM. For the CDR3, the DNA is TGTGCCAGCAGTTTATTTGAGGGGGACAATTCACCCCTCCACTTT. It yields the protein CASSLFEGDNSPLHF.

The chain recombines TRBV27 with TRBJ1-1; D remains unclear. CDR1 and CDR2 (germline): MNHEY, SMNVEV (reference sequence). This CDR3 is built from 13 residues. Trimming took off 4 bases at V and 0 bases at J, with 6 bases between the two ends. CDR3 sequence: CASSYRMNTEAFF. The DNA of the CDR3 is TGTGCCAGCAGTTACCGAATGAACACTGAAGCTTTCTTT.

This clone was observed a handful of times. V gene TRBV6-5 combines with J gene TRBJ2-7; the D is unclear. V was clipped by 6 bases and J by 5 bases, with 17 bases between them. CDR3 length equals 14 residues. The germline V gene has CDR1 MNHEY and CDR2 SVGAGI. In DNA, the CDR3 is TGTGCCAGCAGGTCTGAAAGGAGTAACCACGAGCAGTACTTC. This sequence encodes CASRSERSNHEQYF.

The chain carries TRBV2 and TRBJ2-4; D possibly corresponds to TRBD1 (5 bases). V shed 2 bases and J shed 1 base, with 9 bases lying between them. The CDR3 totals 15 residues. CDR1 is SNHLY and CDR2 is FYNNEI in the germline V gene. The DNA of the CDR3 is TGTGCCAGCAGTGAACAGGGCTTCGCCAAAAACATTCAGTACTTC. This translates into CASSEQGFAKNIQYF. The complete variable domain, with remaining parts taken from reference TRBV2 and TRBJ2-4, reads EPEVTQTPSHQVTQMGQEVILRCVPISNHLYFYWYRQILGQKVEFLVSFYNNEISEKSEIFDDQFSVERPDGSNFTLKIRSTKLEDSAMYFCASSEQGFAKNIQYFGAGTRLSVL.